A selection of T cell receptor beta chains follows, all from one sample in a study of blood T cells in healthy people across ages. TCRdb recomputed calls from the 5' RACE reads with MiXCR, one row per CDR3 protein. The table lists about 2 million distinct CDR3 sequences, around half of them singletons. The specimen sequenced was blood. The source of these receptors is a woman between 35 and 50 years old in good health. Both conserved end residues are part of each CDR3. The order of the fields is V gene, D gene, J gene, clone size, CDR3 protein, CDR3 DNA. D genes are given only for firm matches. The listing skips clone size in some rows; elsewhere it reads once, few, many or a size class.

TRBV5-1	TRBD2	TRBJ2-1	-	CASSQGLAGALSPNNEQFF	TGCGCCAGCAGCCAGGGACTAGCGGGGGCATTATCCCCTAACAATGAGCAGTTCTTC
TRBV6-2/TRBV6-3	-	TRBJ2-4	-	CASSYYGEAKNIQYF	TGTGCCAGCAGTTACTACGGGGAGGCCAAAAACATTCAGTACTTC
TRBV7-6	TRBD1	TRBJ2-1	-	CASSRWTGASSYNEQFF	TGTGCCAGCAGCCGATGGACAGGGGCGAGCTCCTACAATGAGCAGTTCTTC
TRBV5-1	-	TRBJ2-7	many	CASSLSAFYEQYF	TGCGCCAGCAGCTTGTCAGCTTTCTACGAGCAGTACTTC
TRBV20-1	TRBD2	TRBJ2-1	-	CSAGEAGSYNEQFF	TGCAGTGCTGGAGAAGCGGGGTCCTACAACGAGCAGTTCTTC
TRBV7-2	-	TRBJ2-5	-	CASSQIRTSEETQYF	TGTGCCAGCAGCCAAATCAGGACATCCGAGGAGACCCAGTACTTC
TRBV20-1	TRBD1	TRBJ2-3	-	CSAPPDRVPTDTQYF	TGCAGTGCGCCACCCGACAGGGTCCCTACAGATACGCAGTATTTT
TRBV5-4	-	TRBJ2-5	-	CASSLELASSEETQYF	TGTGCCAGCAGCTTGGAGTTAGCGTCTTCGGAAGAGACCCAGTACTTC
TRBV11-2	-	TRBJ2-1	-	CASSPLRGLSSYNEQFF	TGTGCCAGCAGCCCCCTTCGGGGTCTTAGCTCCTACAATGAGCAGTTCTTC
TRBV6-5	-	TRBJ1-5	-	CASSYSRDLDQPQHF	TGTGCCAGCAGTTACTCAAGGGACCTAGATCAGCCCCAGCATTTT
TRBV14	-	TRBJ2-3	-	CASSQEWGGSTDTQYF	TGTGCCAGCAGCCAAGAGTGGGGAGGCAGCACAGATACGCAGTATTTT
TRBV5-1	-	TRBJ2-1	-	CASSWAGSTSYNEQFF	TGCGCCAGCAGTTGGGCCGGGAGTACATCCTACAATGAGCAGTTCTTC
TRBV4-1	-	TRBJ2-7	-	CASSQARGAQEAQYF	TGCGCCAGCAGCCAAGCGCGGGGTGCGCAAGAGGCCCAGTACTTC
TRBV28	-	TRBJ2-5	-	CASSSVGGPGKETQYF	TGTGCCAGCAGTTCAGTGGGGGGACCGGGGAAAGAGACCCAGTACTTC
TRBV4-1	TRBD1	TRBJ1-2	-	CASSQERGQGTNYGYTF	TGCGCCAGCAGCCAAGAGAGAGGACAGGGTACTAACTATGGCTACACCTTC
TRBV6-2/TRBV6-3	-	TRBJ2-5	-	CASRESAETQYF	TGTGCCAGCAGGGAGTCCGCCGAGACCCAGTACTTC
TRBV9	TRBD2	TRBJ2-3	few	CASSEGGSSGVDTQYF	TGTGCCAGCAGCGAGGGTGGGTCTAGCGGGGTTGATACGCAGTATTTT
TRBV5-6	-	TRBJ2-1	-	CASSFEGGGKPNEQFF	TGTGCCAGCAGCTTCGAGGGTGGGGGGAAACCAAATGAGCAGTTCTTC
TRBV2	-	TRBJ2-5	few	CASDRDQGTQYF	TGTGCCAGCGACCGGGACCAAGGGACCCAGTACTTC
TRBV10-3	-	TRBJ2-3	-	CAISWTGTDTQYF	TGTGCCATCAGCTGGACAGGCACAGATACGCAGTATTTT
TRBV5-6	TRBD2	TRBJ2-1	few	CASSYASGGDNEQFF	TGTGCCAGCAGCTATGCTAGCGGGGGGGACAATGAGCAGTTCTTC
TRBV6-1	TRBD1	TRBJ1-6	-	CASSELTGVNSPLHF	TGTGCCAGCAGTGAATTGACAGGGGTTAATTCACCCCTCCACTTT
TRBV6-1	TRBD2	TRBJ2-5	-	CASRSTSGDQETQYF	TGTGCCAGCAGATCAACTAGCGGGGACCAAGAGACCCAGTACTTC
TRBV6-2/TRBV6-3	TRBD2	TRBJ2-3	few	CASQWASGFTDTQYF	TGTGCCTCCCAGTGGGCTAGCGGATTCACAGATACGCAGTATTTT
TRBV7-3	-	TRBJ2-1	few	CASSLVHNDEQFF	TGTGCCAGCAGCTTAGTCCACAATGATGAGCAGTTCTTC
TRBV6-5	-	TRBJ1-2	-	CATFRAGSNYGYTF	TGTGCCACCTTCAGGGCAGGTTCGAACTATGGCTACACCTTC
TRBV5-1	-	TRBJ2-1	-	CASSSLTGTRFEQFF	TGCGCCAGCAGCTCATTAACCGGGACTCGATTTGAGCAGTTCTTC
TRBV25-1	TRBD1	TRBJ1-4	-	CASSEYGQGARKLFF	TGTGCCAGCAGTGAATATGGACAGGGGGCGCGAAAACTGTTTTTT
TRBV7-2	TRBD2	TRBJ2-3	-	CASSFFGLTSGLLDTQYF	TGTGCCAGCAGTTTTTTCGGGCTGACTAGCGGGCTCTTAGATACGCAGTATTTT
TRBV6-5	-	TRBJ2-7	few	CASVETDSYEQYF	TGTGCCAGCGTAGAGACGGATTCCTACGAGCAGTACTTC
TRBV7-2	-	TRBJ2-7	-	CASSPGAVNSYERYF	TGTGCCAGCAGCCCCGGGGCGGTAAATTCCTACGAGCGGTACTTC
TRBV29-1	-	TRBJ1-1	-	CSVVGMNTEAFF	TGCAGCGTTGTTGGGATGAACACTGAAGCTTTCTTT
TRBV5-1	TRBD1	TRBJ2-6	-	CASSLSSDRGRTGANVLTF	TGCGCCAGCAGCTTGAGTTCCGACAGGGGGCGAACTGGGGCCAACGTCCTGACTTTC
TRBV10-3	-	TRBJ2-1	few	CAISESRTVEQFF	TGTGCCATCAGTGAGAGCAGGACGGTTGAGCAGTTCTTC
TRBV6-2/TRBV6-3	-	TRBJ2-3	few	CASSWRQRSTDTQYF	TGTGCCAGCAGCTGGCGACAGCGTAGCACAGATACGCAGTATTTT
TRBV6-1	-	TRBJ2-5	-	CASREAGGAQETQYF	TGTGCCAGCAGAGAAGCCGGAGGGGCGCAAGAGACCCAGTACTTC